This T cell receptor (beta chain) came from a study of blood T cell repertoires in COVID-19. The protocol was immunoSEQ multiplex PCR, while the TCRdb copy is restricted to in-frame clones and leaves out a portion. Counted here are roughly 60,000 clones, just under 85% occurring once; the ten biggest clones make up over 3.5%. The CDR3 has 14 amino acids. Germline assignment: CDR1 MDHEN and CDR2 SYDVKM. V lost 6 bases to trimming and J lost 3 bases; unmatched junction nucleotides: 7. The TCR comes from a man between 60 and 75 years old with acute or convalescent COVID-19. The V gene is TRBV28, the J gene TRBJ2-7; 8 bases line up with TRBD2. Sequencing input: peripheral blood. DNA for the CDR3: TGTGCCAGCAGGCCCGGGGGGGAAAACTACGAGCAGTACTTC. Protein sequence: CASRPGGENYEQYF.